What follows are 16 T cell receptor beta chains derived from one specimen sequenced in a study of T cell changes during pregnancy in multiple sclerosis. Measured with immunoSEQ multiplex PCR; TCRdb has only the in-frame clones, and not every one. The table has over 85,000 clones, 90% seen once. Sequences were derived from peripheral blood, sampled in the second trimester of pregnancy. The source is a female donor in good health, enrolled as a control in a pregnancy study.

The rearrangement joins TRBV5-1 to TRBJ2-2, with 11 bases identical to TRBD2. CDR3 size: 15 residues. Germline values: CDR1 SGHRS, CDR2 YFSETQ. After removal of 3 bases from V and 7 bases from J, the junction contained 5 bases not matched to a gene. CDR3 sequence: CASSWASGRNGELFF. DNA of the CDR3: TGCGCCAGCAGCTGGGCTAGCGGGAGGAACGGGGAGCTGTTTTTT.

V gene TRBV28 combines with J gene TRBJ1-1; no clear D. The CDR3 has 15 amino acids. The germline V gene encodes CDR1 MDHEN and CDR2 SYDVKM. Trimming stripped 4 bases from V and 4 bases from J, with 16 bases between. The CDR3 loop reads CASSSPGGSGTEAFF. The DNA for the CDR3 is TGTGCCAGCAGTTCCCCCGGTGGATCGGGCACTGAAGCTTTCTTT.

The chain couples TRBV11-2 to TRBJ2-3, with a tentative D call TRBD2 (5 bases). The germline V gene has CDR1 SGHAT and CDR2 FQNNGV. The CDR3 consists of 14 residues. Trimming left V 6 bases short and J 0 bases short, with 10 bases between. This CDR3 is CASSTSGSTDTQYF. DNA for the CDR3: TGTGCCAGCAGTACGAGCGGAAGCACAGATACGCAGTATTTT.

In its sample, this clone was seen once. This rearrangement joins TRBV6-6 to TRBJ2-3, with TRBD2 as a possible D gene (7 bases). V was shortened by 0 bases and J by 5 bases, with 15 bases between the two germline ends. The V gene's germline CDR1 is MNHNY and CDR2 SVGAGI (reference sequence). This CDR3 has 16 amino acids. The CDR3 region is CASSYSRGGREDTQYF. As DNA, the CDR3 is TGTGCCAGCAGTTACTCGAGGGGGGGACGGGAAGATACGCAGTATTTT.

The J gene is TRBJ2-7, the V gene TRBV6-5; no firm D call. The V gene lost 0 bases and the J gene lost 0 bases, with 9 bases spanning the gap. CDR1 and CDR2 from the germline V gene are MNHEY and SVGAGI. The CDR3 totals 15 residues. The CDR3 coding sequence is TGTGCCAGCAGTTACTCCGGCAGGCCCTCCTACGAGCAGTACTTC. The encoded protein is CASSYSGRPSYEQYF.

V is TRBV7-2 and J is TRBJ2-3; D is perhaps TRBD2 (7 bases). The CDR3 length is 15 residues. Per germline, CDR1 SGHTA and CDR2 FQGNSA. The V end was cut by 2 bases, the J end by 2 bases, with 11 bases between. CDR3 region: CASSLTGGLTDTQYF. DNA for the CDR3: TGTGCCAGCAGCTTAACGGGGGGCCTCACAGATACGCAGTATTTT.

This chain uses TRBV5-1 with TRBJ1-6; TRBD1 aligns across 7 bases. J was trimmed by 6 bases and V by 5 bases; bases with no gene match: 20. CDR3 length: 19 residues. CDR1 and CDR2 (germline): SGHRS, YFSETQ. The CDR3 reads CASRPLGGEGPLGNSPLHF. The CDR3 region has the DNA TGCGCCAGCAGACCCCTAGGGGGCGAGGGACCCCTTGGTAATTCACCCCTCCACTTT.

This sequence joins TRBV27 and TRBJ1-2; TRBD1 is a possible D gene (5 bases). V lost 3 bases and J lost 4, with 15 bases in between. The CDR3 runs 15 residues. Germline CDR1 MNHEY, CDR2 SMNVEV (reference sequence). This CDR3 reads CASSFGMGRAYGYTF. The CDR3 region has the DNA TGTGCCAGCAGTTTCGGAATGGGCAGGGCCTATGGCTACACCTTC.

CDR3 DNA: TGTGCCAGCAGCCTAGCGGGATCGGATACGCAGTATTTT. Translating it yields CASSLAGSDTQYF. The rearrangement uses TRBV5-4 and TRBJ2-3; 9 bases agree with TRBD2. In germline, CDR1 is SGHNT, CDR2 YYREEE (reference sequence). Trimming took 4 bases from V and 6 from J; bases not matched to a gene: 3. The CDR3 extends over 13 amino acids.

In its sample, this clone was seen once. The chain joins TRBV11-2 to TRBJ1-2, with 9 bases matching TRBD1. CDR3 length: 16 residues. V was clipped by 5 bases and J by 5 bases; unmatched bases: 12. The germline gives CDR1 SGHAT, CDR2 FQNNGV. The CDR3 sequence: CASSPPLRDRVYGYTF. CDR3 in DNA: TGTGCCAGCAGCCCGCCCCTCCGGGACAGGGTTTATGGCTACACCTTC.

The gene calls are TRBV12-5 and TRBJ1-1, with TRBD1 matching 7 bases. Per germline, CDR1 LGHNT and CDR2 FRNRAP. The CDR3 totals 13 residues. The junction had 7 bases not matched to a gene; V was cut back by 3 bases and J by 9 bases. The chain's CDR3 is CASGLSGQRQAFF. The CDR3 DNA sequence: TGTGCTAGTGGTTTATCGGGACAGAGGCAAGCTTTCTTT.

This chain connects TRBV6-1 to TRBJ2-7; D remains unclear. The CDR3 extends over 12 amino acids. Germline V lookup: CDR1 MNHNS, CDR2 SASEGT. The V end lost 7 bases, the J end lost 3 bases, and 10 bases lay between the germline ends. Written as DNA, the CDR3 is TGTGCCAGCACCGTGACATACTACGAGCAGTACTTC. Its translation is CASTVTYYEQYF.

The rearrangement links TRBV27 to TRBJ2-7; 9 bases match TRBD1. V lost 4 bases and J lost 4; bases outside the gene matches: 5. Germline CDR1 and CDR2: MNHEY and SMNVEV (reference sequence). The CDR3 loop spans 14 amino acids. The CDR3 region is CASSSGTGWYEQYF. CDR3 coding DNA: TGTGCCAGCAGTTCCGGGACAGGGTGGTACGAGCAGTACTTC.

The chain employs TRBV7-9 and TRBJ1-2; no definite D call. The V and J ends lost 0 bases and 2 bases respectively, with 7 bases between them. CDR3 length: 14 residues. CDR1 is SEHNR and CDR2 is FQNEAQ in the germline V gene (reference sequence). The CDR3 nucleotides read TGTGCCAGCAGCTTAGCCCTGTTAAACTATGGCTACACCTTC. This sequence encodes CASSLALLNYGYTF. The whole variable domain, filled in from reference TRBV7-9 and TRBJ1-2, reads DTGVSQNPRHKITKRGQNVTFRCDPISEHNRLYWYRQTLGQGPEFLTYFQNEAQLEKSRLLSDRFSAERPKGSFSTLEIQRTEQGDSAMYLCASSLALLNYGYTFGSGTRLTVV.

This chain joins TRBV19 and TRBJ2-1; D is perhaps TRBD2 (6 bases). The germline CDR1 and CDR2 sequences are LNHDA and SQIVND (reference sequence). This CDR3 has 14 residues. V shed 3 bases and J shed 2 bases, with 8 bases lying between them. The CDR3 nucleotides are TGTGCCAGTAGTATCAGGAGGGCCTACAATGAGCAGTTCTTC. Translated: CASSIRRAYNEQFF.

This clone was counted many times. The chain has TRBV5-3 and TRBJ1-5, with D possibly being TRBD1 (6 bases). TRBV5-3 is an open reading frame, and its role is uncertain. This CDR3 contains 15 residues. V was shortened by 4 bases and J by 0 bases, with 11 bases between the two germline ends. This CDR3 is CARSTTGASNQPQHF. As DNA, the CDR3 is TGTGCCAGAAGCACGACAGGAGCTAGCAATCAGCCCCAGCATTTT.